This passage covers 5 T cell receptor beta chains from one sample sequenced in a study of T cell repertoires in cytomegalovirus infection. TCRdb independently ran MiXCR on the reads; one entry per CDR3 protein. The repertoire holds about 480,000 distinct CDR3 sequences, with about 33% as singletons. For these receptors, no antigen is known. Source: cultured PBMCs, taken from culture after CMV antigen stimulation. The receptors stem from a human donor in good health (CMV status not recorded). Some clones in this sample may be carry-over from other donors' samples.

The rearrangement links TRBV10-3 to TRBJ2-5; TRBD2 aligns across 12 bases. V lost 4 bases and J lost 1; bases outside the gene matches: 7. The germline V gene has CDR1 ENHRY and CDR2 SYGVKD. The CDR3 contains 17 residues. CDR3 nucleotides: TGTGCCATCAGTGGATCTAGCGGGAGGGACCTCCAAGAGACCCAGTACTTC. It is translated as CAISGSSGRDLQETQYF.

J is TRBJ2-2 and V is TRBV2; 7 nucleotides align to TRBD1. CDR3 size: 14 residues. CDR1 is SNHLY and CDR2 is FYNNEI in the germline V gene. The V and J ends lost 4 bases and 4 bases, in that order; junction bases with no gene match: 3. The CDR3, as DNA: TGTGCCAGCAGTGCCGGGACAGTCACCGGGGAGCTGTTTTTT. Its translation: CASSAGTVTGELFF.

This clonotype was counted only a few times. The chain combines TRBV7-8 with TRBJ1-4; D uncertain. V was clipped by 2 bases and J by 7 bases, with 14 bases between them. Germline CDR1 reads SGHVS; CDR2 reads FQNEAQ. There are 15 residues in the CDR3. This CDR3 is CASSLRVAEVEKLFF. The CDR3 DNA reads as TGTGCCAGCAGCTTAAGGGTGGCGGAGGTTGAAAAACTGTTTTTT.

In its sample, this clonotype was seen a few times. The genes are TRBV5-1 and TRBJ2-3; 10 nucleotides agree with TRBD2. This CDR3 is 16 amino acids long. Trimming at V came to 0 bases and at J to 6 bases, leaving 7 bases not matched to a gene. The germline CDR1 and CDR2 sequences are SGHRS and YFSETQ. The CDR3 DNA follows: TGCGCCAGCAGCTTGGAAGCGGGAGGGCCGGGGGATACGCAGTATTTT. Encoded protein: CASSLEAGGPGDTQYF.

This clonotype occurred a few times. This sequence joins TRBV28 and TRBJ1-1; TRBD1 agrees at 7 bases. CDR1 and CDR2 (germline): MDHEN, SYDVKM. Trimming removed 9 bases from V and 4 bases from J; junction bases left unmatched: 8. The CDR3 extends over 13 amino acids. The CDR3 DNA sequence: TGTGCCAGTTCGTACAGGGGTATCACTGAAGCTTTCTTT. This sequence encodes CASSYRGITEAFF.